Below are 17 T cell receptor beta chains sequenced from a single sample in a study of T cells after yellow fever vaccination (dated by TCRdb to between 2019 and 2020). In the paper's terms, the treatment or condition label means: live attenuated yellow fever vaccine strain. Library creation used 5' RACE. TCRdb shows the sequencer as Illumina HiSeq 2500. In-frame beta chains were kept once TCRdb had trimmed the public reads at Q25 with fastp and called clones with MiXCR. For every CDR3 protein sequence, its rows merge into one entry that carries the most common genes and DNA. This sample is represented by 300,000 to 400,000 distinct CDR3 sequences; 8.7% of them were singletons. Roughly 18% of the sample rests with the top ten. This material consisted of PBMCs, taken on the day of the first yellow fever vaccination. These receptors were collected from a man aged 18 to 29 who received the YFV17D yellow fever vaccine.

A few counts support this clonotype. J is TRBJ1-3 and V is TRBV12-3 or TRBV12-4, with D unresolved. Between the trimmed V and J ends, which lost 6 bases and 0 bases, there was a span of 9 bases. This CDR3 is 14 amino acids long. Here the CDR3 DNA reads TGTGCCAGCAGCAGGAGGTCCTCTGGAAACACCATATATTTT. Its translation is CASSRRSSGNTIYF.

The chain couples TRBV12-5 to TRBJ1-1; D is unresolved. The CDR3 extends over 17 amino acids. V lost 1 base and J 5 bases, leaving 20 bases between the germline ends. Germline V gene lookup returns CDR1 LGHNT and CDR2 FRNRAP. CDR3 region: CASGLALRVRGGTEAFF. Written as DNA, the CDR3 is TGTGCTAGTGGTTTGGCCCTACGAGTGAGAGGAGGAACTGAAGCTTTCTTT.

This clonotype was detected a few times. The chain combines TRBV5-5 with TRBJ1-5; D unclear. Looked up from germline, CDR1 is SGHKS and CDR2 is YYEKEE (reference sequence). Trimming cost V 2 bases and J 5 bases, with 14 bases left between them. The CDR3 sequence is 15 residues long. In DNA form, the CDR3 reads TGTGCCAGCAGCTTCTCTGTGACGAGGGATCAGCCCCAGCATTTT. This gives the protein CASSFSVTRDQPQHF.

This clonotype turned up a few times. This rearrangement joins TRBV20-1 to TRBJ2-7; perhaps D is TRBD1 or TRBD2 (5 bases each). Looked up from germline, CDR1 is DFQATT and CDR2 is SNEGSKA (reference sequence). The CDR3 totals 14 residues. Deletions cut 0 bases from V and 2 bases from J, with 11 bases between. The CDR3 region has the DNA TGCAGTGCTAGAGAATGGGACGGACCCTACGAGCAGTACTTC. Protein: CSAREWDGPYEQYF.

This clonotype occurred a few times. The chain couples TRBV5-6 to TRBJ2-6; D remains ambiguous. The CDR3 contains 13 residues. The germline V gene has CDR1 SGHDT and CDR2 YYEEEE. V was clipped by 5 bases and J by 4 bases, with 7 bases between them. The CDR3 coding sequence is TGTGCCAGCAGGGATCTAGGGGCCAACGTCCTGACTTTC. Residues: CASRDLGANVLTF.

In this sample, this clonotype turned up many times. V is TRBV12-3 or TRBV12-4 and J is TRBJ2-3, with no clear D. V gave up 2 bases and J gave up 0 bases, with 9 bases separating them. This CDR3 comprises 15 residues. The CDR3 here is CASSLSPVSTDTQYF. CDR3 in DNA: TGTGCCAGCAGTTTAAGTCCCGTGAGCACAGATACGCAGTATTTT.

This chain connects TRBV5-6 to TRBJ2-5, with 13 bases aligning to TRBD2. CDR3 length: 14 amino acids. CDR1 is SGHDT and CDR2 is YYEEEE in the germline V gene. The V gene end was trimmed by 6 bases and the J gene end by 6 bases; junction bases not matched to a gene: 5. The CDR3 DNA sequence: TGTGCCAGCACCCTAGGGACTAGCGGGAAGACCCAGTACTTC. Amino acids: CASTLGTSGKTQYF.

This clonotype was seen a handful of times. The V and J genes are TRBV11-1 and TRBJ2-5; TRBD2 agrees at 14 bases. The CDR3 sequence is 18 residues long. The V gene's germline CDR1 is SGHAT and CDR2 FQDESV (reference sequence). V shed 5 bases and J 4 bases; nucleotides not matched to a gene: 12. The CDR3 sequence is CASSRRLAGGRVLETQYF. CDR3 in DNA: TGTGCCAGCAGCCGACGACTAGCGGGGGGGCGGGTCCTAGAGACCCAGTACTTC.

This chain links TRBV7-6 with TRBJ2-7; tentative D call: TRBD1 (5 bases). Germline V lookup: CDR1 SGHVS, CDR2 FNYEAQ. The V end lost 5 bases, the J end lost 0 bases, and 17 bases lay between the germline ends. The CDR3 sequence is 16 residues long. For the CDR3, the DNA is TGTGCCAGCAGCCCCAGTCAGGGCACCGGCTCCTACGAGCAGTACTTC. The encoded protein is CASSPSQGTGSYEQYF.

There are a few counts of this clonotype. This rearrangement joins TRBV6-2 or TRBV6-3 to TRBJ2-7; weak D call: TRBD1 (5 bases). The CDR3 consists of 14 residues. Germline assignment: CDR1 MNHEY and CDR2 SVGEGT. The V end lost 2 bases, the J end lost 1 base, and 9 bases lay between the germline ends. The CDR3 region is CASSYVQGSYEQYV. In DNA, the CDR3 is TGTGCCAGCAGTTACGTCCAGGGATCCTACGAGCAGTACGTC.

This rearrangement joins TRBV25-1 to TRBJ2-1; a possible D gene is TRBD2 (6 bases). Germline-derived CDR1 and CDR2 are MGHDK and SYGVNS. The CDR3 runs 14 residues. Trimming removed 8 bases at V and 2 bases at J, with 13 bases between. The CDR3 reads CASAGSSAYNEQFF. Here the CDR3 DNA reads TGTGCCAGCGCCGGGAGCTCTGCCTACAATGAGCAGTTCTTC.

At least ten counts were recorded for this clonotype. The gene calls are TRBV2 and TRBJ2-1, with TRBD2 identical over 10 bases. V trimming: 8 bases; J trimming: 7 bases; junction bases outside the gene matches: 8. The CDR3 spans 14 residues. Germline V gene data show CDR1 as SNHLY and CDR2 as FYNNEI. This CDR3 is CASLTSGPGNEQFF. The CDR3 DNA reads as TGTGCCAGCCTGACTAGCGGGCCTGGGAATGAGCAGTTCTTC.

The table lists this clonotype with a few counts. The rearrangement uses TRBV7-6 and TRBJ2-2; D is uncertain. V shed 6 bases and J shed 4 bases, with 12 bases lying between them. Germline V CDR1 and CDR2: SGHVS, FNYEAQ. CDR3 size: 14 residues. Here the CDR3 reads CASRQGPATGELFF. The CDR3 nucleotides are TGTGCCAGCAGGCAAGGCCCAGCCACCGGGGAGCTGTTTTTT.

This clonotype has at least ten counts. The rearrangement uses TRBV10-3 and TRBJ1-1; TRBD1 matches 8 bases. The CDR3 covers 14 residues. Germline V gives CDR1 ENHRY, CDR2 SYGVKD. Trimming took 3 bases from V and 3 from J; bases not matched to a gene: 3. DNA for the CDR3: TGTGCCATCAGTGACAGGGGGCTGTACACTGAAGCTTTCTTT. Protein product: CAISDRGLYTEAFF.

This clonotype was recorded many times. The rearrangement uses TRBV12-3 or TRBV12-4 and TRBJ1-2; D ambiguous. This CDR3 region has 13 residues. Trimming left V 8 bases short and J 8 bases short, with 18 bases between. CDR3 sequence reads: CASSEEARRGYTF. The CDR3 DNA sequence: TGTGCCAGCTCCGAGGAGGCTAGACGCGGCTACACCTTC.

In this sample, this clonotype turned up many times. The CDR3 sequence is CASSLIPQIPDTQYF. The CDR3, as DNA: TGTGCCAGCAGCTTGATCCCCCAGATCCCAGATACGCAGTATTTT. The chain joins TRBV7-9 to TRBJ2-3; D gene unclear. Germline assignment: CDR1 SEHNR and CDR2 FQNEAQ (reference sequence). Trimming removed 3 bases at V and 4 bases at J, with 14 bases between. The CDR3 consists of 15 residues.

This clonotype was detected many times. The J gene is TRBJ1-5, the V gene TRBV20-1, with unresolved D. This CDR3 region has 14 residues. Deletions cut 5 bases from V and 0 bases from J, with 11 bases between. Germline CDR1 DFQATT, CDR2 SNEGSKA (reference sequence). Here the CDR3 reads CSAQPPYSNQPQHF. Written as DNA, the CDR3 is TGCAGTGCTCAACCGCCTTATAGCAATCAGCCCCAGCATTTT.